Shown below are 13 T cell receptor beta chains from a single sample sequenced in a study of cytomegalovirus exposure and HLA in healthy donors (dated by TCRdb to 2016 to 2017). The library was built by means of the immunoSEQ multiplex PCR assay. The immuneACCESS repertoire file appears here via TCRdb, limited to in-frame rearrangements. These files lack a portion of the clones; in checked studies, under half of the deficit traces to unresolved V genes, and the cause of the others is not known. This sample is represented by roughly 190,000 clones; roughly 82% of them were singletons. The top ten clones comprise about 1.5% of the sample. The sample was PBMCs. These TCRs come from a woman aged 18 to 35 in good health and CMV-seronegative.

V and J are TRBV5-3 and TRBJ2-4; 7 bases line up with TRBD2. TRBV5-3 is flagged as an ORF with uncertain function. The CDR3 is 19 residues long. Trimming at V came to 0 bases and at J to 1 base, leaving 13 bases not matched to a gene. In DNA, the CDR3 is TGTGCCAGAAGCTTGGTACGGCGGGAGAGGTCTAATGCCAAAAACATTCAGTACTTC. It is translated as CARSLVRRERSNAKNIQYF.

CDR3 coding DNA: TGTGCCAGCAGCTTGGGACAGAGCTCTGGAAACACCATATATTTT. Protein sequence: CASSLGQSSGNTIYF. This chain joins TRBV5-6 and TRBJ1-3; D may be TRBD1 (5 bases). The CDR3 extends over 15 amino acids. Germline CDR1 and CDR2: SGHDT and YYEEEE. The V gene lost 0 bases and the J gene lost 0 bases, with 7 bases spanning the gap.

The chain couples TRBV30 to TRBJ2-5, with D possibly being TRBD2 (6 bases). The CDR3 contains 12 residues. Per the germline V gene, CDR1 is GTSNPN and CDR2 is SVGIG (reference sequence). The V end lost 0 bases, the J end lost 5 bases, and 7 bases lay between the germline ends. The CDR3, as DNA: TGTGCCTGGAGTGTAAGCGGGGAGACCCAGTACTTC. This codes for CAWSVSGETQYF.

In its sample, this clone was seen once. The chain recombines TRBV7-5 with TRBJ2-7; the D segment call TRBD1 is taken from the table without a DNA check. TRBV7-5 is flagged as a pseudogene. The length of the CDR3 is 15 residues. CDR3 loop: CVRSSPGQAGYEQYF. DNA of the CDR3: TGTGTCAGAAGCTCTCCGGGACAGGCGGGGTACGAGCAGTACTTC.

This chain connects TRBV7-2 to TRBJ1-5; D remains ambiguous. The CDR3 extends over 17 amino acids. The germline V gene has CDR1 SGHTA and CDR2 FQGNSA. V was clipped by 7 bases and J by 2 bases, with 21 bases between them. The CDR3 nucleotides are TGTGCCAGCACCCCTACCGGGTCCTCGCGGGGCAATCAGCCCCAGCATTTT. Its protein product is CASTPTGSSRGNQPQHF.

In DNA form, the CDR3 reads TGTGCCAGCTCACCTGGCTGGGACAGGGGCTTTGAGCAGTTCTTC. It encodes CASSPGWDRGFEQFF. This chain links TRBV18 with TRBJ2-1; TRBD1 aligns across 10 bases. Trimming at V came to 3 bases and at J to 9 bases, leaving 8 bases not matched to a gene. There are 15 residues in the CDR3. Per germline, CDR1 KGHSH and CDR2 LQKENI.

The V and J genes are TRBV30 and TRBJ1-1; tentatively, D is TRBD1 (6 bases). Trimming removed 0 bases at V and 3 bases at J, with 11 bases between. Germline values: CDR1 GTSNPN, CDR2 SVGIG (reference sequence). CDR3 length: 14 residues. The CDR3 region is CAWSVLQGYTEAFF. CDR3 nucleotide sequence: TGTGCCTGGAGTGTACTACAGGGCTACACTGAAGCTTTCTTT. Full variable domain (missing parts from reference TRBV30 and TRBJ1-1): SQTIHQWPATLVQPVGSPLSLECTVEGTSNPNLYWYRQAAGRGLQLLFYSVGIGQISSEVPQNLSASRPQDRQFILSSKKLLLSDSGFYLCAWSVLQGYTEAFFGQGTRLTVV.

This clone was picked up a small number of times. V usage is TRBV9 and J usage is TRBJ1-6; 8 bases map to TRBD1. Germline CDR1 is SGDLS and CDR2 is YYNGEE. This CDR3 comprises 15 residues. J was trimmed by 4 bases and V by 3 bases; bases with no gene match: 3. This chain's CDR3 is CASSARTGYNSPLHF. The CDR3 coding sequence is TGTGCCAGCAGCGCCCGGACAGGGTATAATTCACCCCTCCACTTT.

The chain combines TRBV4-1 with TRBJ1-1, with 9 bases matching TRBD1. J was trimmed by 12 bases and V by 1 base; bases with no gene match: 12. The CDR3 is made up of 15 amino acids. Germline V gene lookup returns CDR1 MGHRA and CDR2 YSYEKL. CDR3 in amino acids: CASSQVTSSGQGTFF. The CDR3 DNA follows: TGCGCCAGCAGCCAAGTCACGAGTTCGGGACAGGGAACTTTCTTT.

The chain has TRBV6-1 and TRBJ1-1; 8 bases map to TRBD1. Germline V gene lookup returns CDR1 MNHNS and CDR2 SASEGT. The CDR3 covers 14 residues. The trim removed 2 bases at V and 8 bases at J, leaving 7 bases unmatched. CDR3 amino acids: CASSEWGQAAEAFF. The CDR3 nucleotides are TGTGCCAGCAGTGAATGGGGACAGGCGGCCGAAGCTTTCTTT.

The chain combines TRBV10-1 with TRBJ2-7, with D hard to call. The CDR3 is made up of 14 amino acids. V was pared by 2 bases and J by 6 bases, with 14 bases between. The germline V gene has CDR1 WNHNN and CDR2 SYGVQD (reference sequence). The CDR3 protein is CASSEGLVRSEQYF. CDR3 in DNA: TGCGCCAGCAGTGAGGGTTTGGTTCGGAGCGAGCAGTACTTC.

The V call is TRBV5-1, the J call TRBJ1-2; TRBD1 agrees at 7 bases. The CDR3 is made up of 16 amino acids. Germline loops: CDR1 SGHRS, CDR2 YFSETQ. V shed 3 bases and J 2 bases; nucleotides not matched to a gene: 10. The CDR3 DNA sequence: TGCGCCAGCAGCTACGAGACAGGGCCAAACAACTATGGCTACACCTTC. Translating gives CASSYETGPNNYGYTF. Looking up the rest from reference TRBV5-1 and TRBJ1-2 gives the full variable domain: KAGVTQTPRYLIKTRGQQVTLSCSPISGHRSVSWYQQTPGQGLQFLFEYFSETQRNKGNFPGRFSGRQFSNSRSEMNVSTLELGDSALYLCASSYETGPNNYGYTFGSGTRLTVV.

This sequence joins TRBV5-1 and TRBJ1-6, with D possibly matching TRBD1 (5 bases). Trimming stripped 5 bases from V and 0 bases from J, with 15 bases between. The CDR3 extends over 17 amino acids. In germline, CDR1 is SGHRS, CDR2 YFSETQ. CDR3 protein: CASRPAGGSSYNSPLHF. The DNA for the CDR3 is TGCGCCAGCAGGCCGGCCGGGGGGAGCTCCTATAATTCACCCCTCCACTTT.